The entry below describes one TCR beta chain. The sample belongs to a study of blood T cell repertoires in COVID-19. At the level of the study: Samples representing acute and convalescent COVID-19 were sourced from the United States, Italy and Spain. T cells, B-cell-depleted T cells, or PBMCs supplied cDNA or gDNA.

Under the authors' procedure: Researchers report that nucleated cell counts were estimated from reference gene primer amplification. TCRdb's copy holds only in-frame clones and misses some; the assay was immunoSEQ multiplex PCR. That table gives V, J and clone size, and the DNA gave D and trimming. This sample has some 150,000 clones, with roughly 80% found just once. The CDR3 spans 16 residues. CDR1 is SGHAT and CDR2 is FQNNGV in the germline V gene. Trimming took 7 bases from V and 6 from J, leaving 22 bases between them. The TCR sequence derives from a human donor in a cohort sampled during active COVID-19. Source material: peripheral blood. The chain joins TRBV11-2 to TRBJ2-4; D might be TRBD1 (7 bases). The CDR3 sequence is CASNKEGAGTGNIQYF. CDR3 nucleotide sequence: TGTGCCAGCAACAAAGAGGGGGCGGGGACGGGAAACATTCAGTACTTC. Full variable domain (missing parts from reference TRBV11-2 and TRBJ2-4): EAGVAQSPRYKIIEKRQSVAFWCNPISGHATLYWYQQILGQGPKLLIQFQNNGVVDDSQLPKDRFSAERLKGVDSTLKIQPAKLEDSAVYLCASNKEGAGTGNIQYFGAGTRLSVL.